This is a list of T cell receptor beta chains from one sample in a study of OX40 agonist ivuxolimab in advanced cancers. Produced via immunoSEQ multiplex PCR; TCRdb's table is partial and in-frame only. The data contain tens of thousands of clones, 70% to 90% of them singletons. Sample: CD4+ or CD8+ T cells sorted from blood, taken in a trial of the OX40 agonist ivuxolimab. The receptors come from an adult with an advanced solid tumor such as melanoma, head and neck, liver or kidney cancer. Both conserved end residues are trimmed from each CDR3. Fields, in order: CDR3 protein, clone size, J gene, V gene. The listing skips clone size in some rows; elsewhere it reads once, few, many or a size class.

ASSPSPGQGHQPQH | NA | TRBJ1-5 | TRBV4-1
ASSQGQKSYEQY | NA | TRBJ2-7 | TRBV18
ASSYDRSFNQPQH | NA | TRBJ1-5 | TRBV6-5
ASSQAF | few | TRBJ1-1 | TRBV19
AISEDRRNYGYT | NA | TRBJ1-2 | TRBV10-3
ASSASVPTREQY | NA | TRBJ2-7 | TRBV7-9
ASSENLGSKNIQY | NA | TRBJ2-4 | TRBV6-1
ASSSTSNEQF | NA | TRBJ2-1 | TRBV5-1
ASSLAGGYNSPLH | NA | TRBJ1-6 | TRBV5-5
ASSLMGLGSYEQY | NA | TRBJ2-7 | TRBV11-2
ASSATGTVSYEQY | NA | TRBJ2-7 | TRBV4-1
ASSIRDTIY | NA | TRBJ1-3 | TRBV19
ASGLRQGAYEQY | NA | TRBJ2-7 | TRBV12-5
ASSQDIRGGYT | NA | TRBJ1-2 | TRBV14
ASSQGAGETQY | NA | TRBJ2-5 | TRBV10-2
ASSRDRNSTLAKNIQY | few | TRBJ2-4 | TRBV5-6
ASSQGVHGYT | NA | TRBJ1-2 | TRBV7-2
SVGDRANTEAF | once | TRBJ1-1 | TRBV29-1
ASSVTGGKETQY | NA | TRBJ2-5 | TRBV5-1
ASSETHLSGNTIY | NA | TRBJ1-3 | TRBV6-4
ASSQQGPPNTGELF | NA | TRBJ2-2 | TRBV18
ASSDQDRVGNQPQH | few | TRBJ1-5 | TRBV6-1